The 30 T cell receptor beta chains below come from one sample, sequenced in a study of T cells in tuberculosis. Method: immunoSEQ multiplex PCR; TCRdb's copy keeps in-frame clones and lacks some. The sample includes approximately 30,000 clones, 85% to 95% of them seen just once. The sequenced sample was PBMCs. All receptors come from a donor aged 10 to 29 with latent tuberculosis or without tuberculosis infection. Some clones in this sample may be carry-over from other donors' samples.

V usage is TRBV5-1 and J usage is TRBJ1-4, with D unclear. Trimming pared 4 bases from V and 0 bases from J, leaving 7 bases between. This CDR3 spans 14 amino acids. Per the germline V gene, CDR1 is SGHRS and CDR2 is YFSETQ. CDR3 residues: CASSRTTTNEKLFF. In DNA, the CDR3 is TGCGCCAGCAGCCGGACTACAACTAATGAAAAACTGTTTTTT.

V usage is TRBV2 and J usage is TRBJ1-4; TRBD1 matches 8 bases. The junction had 7 bases not matched to a gene; V was cut back by 8 bases and J by 2 bases. The CDR3 is made up of 15 amino acids. Germline loops: CDR1 SNHLY, CDR2 FYNNEI. The CDR3 DNA follows: TGTGCCAGCGGGGACAGGAGTAGCACTAATGAAAAACTGTTTTTT. Translation gives CASGDRSSTNEKLFF.

The chain joins TRBV2 to TRBJ2-1, with 9 bases identical to TRBD2. The V and J ends lost 3 bases and 8 bases, in that order; junction bases with no gene match: 8. This CDR3 contains 15 residues. CDR1 SNHLY and CDR2 FYNNEI come from the germline V gene. CDR3 loop: CASSDHPGLAHEQFF. The CDR3, as DNA: TGTGCCAGCAGTGATCACCCGGGACTAGCACATGAGCAGTTCTTC.

The rearrangement uses TRBV2 and TRBJ1-5; D is uncertain. The CDR3 is 15 amino acids. Germline V lookup: CDR1 SNHLY, CDR2 FYNNEI. Trimming stripped 1 base from V and 0 bases from J, with 7 bases between. The DNA for the CDR3 is TGTGCCAGCAGTGAAGGTCAGAATAGCAATCAGCCCCAGCATTTT. Translation: CASSEGQNSNQPQHF.

V and J are TRBV9 and TRBJ2-6; D uncertain. CDR1 and CDR2 (germline): SGDLS, YYNGEE. The germline V and J ends were trimmed by 1 base and 3 bases, with 14 bases remaining between them. The CDR3 sequence is 17 residues long. CDR3 DNA sequence: TGTGCCAGCAGCGTAATAGGCCCCCTAGGTGGGGCCAACGTCCTGACTTTC. Amino acid sequence: CASSVIGPLGGANVLTF.

V usage is TRBV4-2 and J usage is TRBJ2-7, with 7 bases lining up with TRBD1. The germline V gene has CDR1 LGHNA and CDR2 YNFKEQ. This CDR3 region has 15 residues. Trimming cost V 4 bases and J 6 bases; bases outside gene matches: 12. CDR3: CASSPGTARVREQYF. Here the CDR3 DNA reads TGTGCCAGCAGCCCCGGGACAGCTAGGGTACGCGAGCAGTACTTC.

The V gene is TRBV6-5, the J gene TRBJ1-2; D may be TRBD1 (6 bases). The germline V and J ends were trimmed by 6 bases and 6 bases, with 14 bases remaining between them. The CDR3 covers 13 residues. The germline CDR1 and CDR2 sequences are MNHEY and SVGAGI. The CDR3 sequence is CASSPRDTHGYTF. CDR3 nucleotides: TGTGCCAGCAGCCCGAGGGACACCCATGGCTACACCTTC.

The V gene is TRBV4-1, the J gene TRBJ1-2; D is unclear. The germline gives CDR1 MGHRA, CDR2 YSYEKL. V lost 0 bases and J lost 13, with 15 bases in between. This CDR3 has 13 residues. CDR3 sequence reads: CASSQDPRSKSTF. In nucleotides, the CDR3 is TGCGCCAGCAGCCAAGATCCGCGATCAAAGAGCACCTTC.

The chain carries TRBV5-6 and TRBJ1-2; D possibly corresponds to TRBD1 (6 bases). The CDR3 is made up of 14 amino acids. The V end lost 1 base, the J end lost 7 bases, and 14 bases lay between the germline ends. CDR1 is SGHDT and CDR2 is YYEEEE in the germline V gene. CDR3 in amino acids: CASSLKGVYSGYTF. The CDR3 region has the DNA TGTGCCAGCAGCTTGAAGGGGGTTTATAGTGGCTACACCTTC. Drawing the rest from reference TRBV5-6 and TRBJ1-2, the complete variable domain is DAGVTQSPTHLIKTRGQQVTLRCSPKSGHDTVSWYQQALGQGPQFIFQYYEEEERQRGNFPDRFSGHQFPNYSSELNVNALLLGDSALYLCASSLKGVYSGYTFGSGTRLTVV.

The chain links TRBV5-1 to TRBJ2-7, with a possible D match to TRBD1 (5 bases). Trimming removed 0 bases from V and 2 bases from J, with 12 bases in between. This CDR3 spans 15 amino acids. CDR1 is SGHRS and CDR2 is YFSETQ in the germline V gene. The CDR3 is CASSLGSQGPYEQYF. CDR3 DNA sequence: TGCGCCAGCAGCTTGGGGTCCCAGGGCCCCTACGAGCAGTACTTC.

The chain joins TRBV4-2 to TRBJ2-2; tentatively, D is TRBD2 (8 bases). Trimming removed 0 bases at V and 3 bases at J, with 23 bases between. This CDR3 has 20 amino acids. Germline V CDR1 and CDR2: LGHNA, YNFKEQ. CDR3 loop: CASSQDVAGQFSDYTGELFF. As DNA, the CDR3 is TGTGCCAGCAGCCAAGATGTAGCGGGACAGTTCAGTGACTACACCGGGGAGCTGTTTTTT.

J is TRBJ1-1 and V is TRBV7-6; 9 positions agree with TRBD1. There are 17 residues in the CDR3. Trimming removed 5 bases from V and 1 base from J; junction bases left unmatched: 11. Germline-derived CDR1 and CDR2 are SGHVS and FNYEAQ. DNA for the CDR3: TGTGCCAGCAGCCCGCCGTTGTACAGGGGGCGGAACACTGAAGCTTTCTTT. Translated: CASSPPLYRGRNTEAFF.

This chain uses TRBV2 with TRBJ2-1, with 8 positions matching TRBD1. V lost 7 bases, J lost 6 bases, and 8 bases stayed unmatched. The CDR3 has 14 residues. Germline V gene sequence: CDR1 SNHLY, CDR2 FYNNEI. The CDR3 loop is CASIGRQGANEQFF. CDR3 DNA: TGTGCCAGCATAGGTCGTCAGGGGGCCAATGAGCAGTTCTTC.

This sequence joins TRBV5-1 and TRBJ1-2; a weak D match, TRBD1 (5 bases). The length of the CDR3 is 14 residues. The germline CDR1 and CDR2 sequences are SGHRS and YFSETQ. Trimming cost V 1 base and J 4 bases, with 11 bases left between them. The CDR3 region is CASSLSDSLYGYTF. The CDR3 nucleotides read TGCGCCAGCAGCTTGAGTGACAGCCTCTATGGCTACACCTTC.

The CDR3 loop is CASSLDALGEVKQYF. In DNA form, the CDR3 reads TGTGCCAGCAGCTTAGACGCCTTGGGAGAGGTGAAGCAGTACTTC. The chain joins TRBV13 to TRBJ2-7; D may be TRBD2 (5 bases). CDR1 and CDR2 from the germline V gene are PRHDT and FYEKMQ (reference sequence). Trimming removed 1 base from V and 8 bases from J, with 18 bases in between. The CDR3 length is 15 residues.

This chain links TRBV7-9 with TRBJ1-1, with a possible D match to TRBD1 (5 bases). The germline CDR1 and CDR2 sequences are SEHNR and FQNEAQ (reference sequence). Trimming cost V 3 bases and J 4 bases, with 12 bases left between them. This CDR3 has 14 residues. DNA for the CDR3: TGTGCCAGCAGCTTCTCAGGGATGGGCACTGAAGCTTTCTTT. This translates into CASSFSGMGTEAFF.

The chain joins TRBV27 to TRBJ2-3; no clear D gene. The CDR3 has 11 amino acids. The V gene's germline CDR1 is MNHEY and CDR2 SMNVEV (reference sequence). Trimming took off 6 bases at V and 5 bases at J, with 6 bases between the two ends. CDR3 nucleotides: TGTGCCAGCAGGGCAGGAGATACGCAGTATTTT. Residues: CASRAGDTQYF.

This chain connects TRBV9 to TRBJ1-2; maybe TRBD1 (6 bases). The V and J ends lost 0 bases and 3 bases respectively, with 12 bases between them. CDR3 length: 15 amino acids. Germline V gene sequence: CDR1 SGDLS, CDR2 YYNGEE. This chain's CDR3 is CASSVGNRADYGYTF. CDR3 coding DNA: TGTGCCAGCAGCGTAGGAAACAGGGCCGACTATGGCTACACCTTC.

This clone was counted between two and nine times. This chain uses TRBV14 with TRBJ1-3; D unresolved. The CDR3 runs to 16 residues. In germline, CDR1 is SGHDN, CDR2 FVKESK. The V end was cut by 0 bases, the J end by 0 bases, with 9 bases between. This chain's CDR3 is CASSQERVYSGNTIYF. CDR3 nucleotides: TGTGCCAGCAGCCAAGAACGGGTCTACTCTGGAAACACCATATATTTT.

V is TRBV6-6 and J is TRBJ2-3; 10 bases line up with TRBD2. The CDR3 contains 16 residues. The junction had 9 bases not matched to a gene; V was cut back by 5 bases and J by 4 bases. Germline V lookup: CDR1 MNHNY, CDR2 SVGAGI (reference sequence). DNA for the CDR3: TGTGCCAGCAGTCGCAGACTAGCGGGCGGACCAGATACGCAGTATTTT. Protein product: CASSRRLAGGPDTQYF.

This rearrangement joins TRBV4-2 to TRBJ2-3, with 11 positions matching TRBD2. V shed 0 bases and J 2 bases; nucleotides not matched to a gene: 10. CDR3 length equals 19 residues. CDR1 is LGHNA, CDR2 YNFKEQ, per germline. CDR3: CASSQDLPSGRTFTDTQYF. CDR3 nucleotide sequence: TGTGCCAGCAGCCAAGATCTTCCTAGCGGGAGGACCTTCACAGATACGCAGTATTTT.

This chain links TRBV19 with TRBJ1-2, with D possibly matching TRBD1 (6 bases). The V gene's germline CDR1 is LNHDA and CDR2 SQIVND (reference sequence). The V end was cut by 3 bases, the J end by 2 bases, with 10 bases between. This CDR3 region has 14 residues. The CDR3 DNA sequence: TGTGCCAGTAGTATTGGCCAGGGGAACTATGGCTACACCTTC. The encoded protein is CASSIGQGNYGYTF.

The chain is built from TRBV19 and TRBJ1-6; D may be TRBD1 (5 bases). Trimming took off 7 bases at V and 7 bases at J, with 14 bases between the two ends. CDR3 length: 14 residues. Germline V CDR1 and CDR2: LNHDA, SQIVND (reference sequence). The CDR3 here is CASKKREGNSPLHF. The CDR3 DNA follows: TGTGCCAGTAAGAAAAGGGAGGGGAATTCACCCCTCCACTTT.

The V and J genes are TRBV2 and TRBJ1-1, with D perhaps matching TRBD1 (5 bases). The CDR3 is 11 residues long. The germline V gene has CDR1 SNHLY and CDR2 FYNNEI. Trimming cost V 7 bases and J 5 bases, with 8 bases left between them. Here the CDR3 DNA reads TGTGCCAGCATGGGGGGAACTGAAGCTTTCTTT. Encoded protein: CASMGGTEAFF.

This clone occurred a few times. The V and J genes are TRBV10-3 and TRBJ1-6; 8 bases are a match to TRBD1. The CDR3 extends over 14 amino acids. Trimming removed 2 bases from V and 6 bases from J; junction bases left unmatched: 0. Looked up from germline, CDR1 is ENHRY and CDR2 is SYGVKD. CDR3 region: CAISEGQGNSPLHF. CDR3 nucleotide sequence: TGTGCCATCAGTGAGGGACAGGGTAATTCACCCCTCCACTTT.

The rearrangement joins TRBV28 to TRBJ1-1; 9 positions agree with TRBD1. V lost 4 bases and J lost 4; bases outside the gene matches: 10. Germline V lookup: CDR1 MDHEN, CDR2 SYDVKM. The CDR3 extends over 16 amino acids. The CDR3 sequence: CASSSAGTGKSTEAFF. The DNA of the CDR3 is TGTGCCAGCAGTTCCGCCGGGACAGGGAAGAGCACTGAAGCTTTCTTT.

The J gene is TRBJ2-1, the V gene TRBV7-6, with TRBD1 matching over 9 bases. Germline lookup yields CDR1 SGHVS and CDR2 FNYEAQ. J was trimmed by 9 bases and V by 5 bases; bases with no gene match: 11. CDR3 length: 15 amino acids. The CDR3 DNA reads TGTGCCAGCAGCCCCCGGGACAGGGTACAAAGTGAGCAGTTCTTC. This encodes CASSPRDRVQSEQFF. The full variable domain, in which reference TRBV7-6 and TRBJ2-1 provide the parts outside the CDR3, is GAGVSQSPRYKVTKRGQDVALRCDPISGHVSLYWYRQALGQGPEFLTYFNYEAQQDKSGLPNDRFSAERPEGSISTLTIQRTEQRDSAMYRCASSPRDRVQSEQFFGPGTRLTVL.

The chain carries TRBV2 and TRBJ1-2; 7 bases match TRBD1. Germline-derived CDR1 and CDR2 are SNHLY and FYNNEI. The CDR3 loop spans 12 amino acids. The V and J ends lost 7 bases and 4 bases, in that order; junction bases with no gene match: 3. CDR3 sequence (DNA): TGTGCCAGCACCCGGACAGGCTATGGCTACACCTTC. Translating gives CASTRTGYGYTF.

J is TRBJ2-7 and V is TRBV7-9; maybe TRBD2 (6 bases). In germline, CDR1 is SEHNR, CDR2 FQNEAQ (reference sequence). Trimming cost V 5 bases and J 0 bases, with 17 bases left between them. This CDR3 has 16 residues. The CDR3 loop reads CASSGGTGTRSYEQYF. In DNA, the CDR3 is TGTGCCAGCAGCGGGGGAACCGGGACTCGCTCCTACGAGCAGTACTTC. Combining the CDR3 with reference TRBV7-9 and TRBJ2-7 gives the whole variable domain DTGVSQNPRHKITKRGQNVTFRCDPISEHNRLYWYRQTLGQGPEFLTYFQNEAQLEKSRLLSDRFSAERPKGSFSTLEIQRTEQGDSAMYLCASSGGTGTRSYEQYFGPGTRLTVT.

CDR3: CASRELTNEKLFF. The CDR3 DNA is TGCGCCAGCAGAGAGTTAACTAATGAAAAACTGTTTTTT. The chain is built from TRBV5-1 and TRBJ1-4; D remains unclear. Germline V gives CDR1 SGHRS, CDR2 YFSETQ. This CDR3 is 13 amino acids long. V was shortened by 5 bases and J by 1 base, with 6 bases between the two germline ends.